Described below is a single T cell receptor beta chain sequence and its context. Clones were sequenced by immunoSEQ multiplex PCR, and TCRdb holds only the in-frame ones, with some missing. This sample has about 140,000 clones; 85% to 95% occur once, and the top ten carry about 12%. The data stem from a study of control samples from healthy donors and cancer patients. The germline CDR1 and CDR2 sequences are WNHNN and SYGVQD (reference sequence). Trimming shortened V by 3 bases and J by 4 bases, and 9 bases separated the two germline ends. The CDR3 sequence is 13 residues long. This sequence originates from a man aged 35-49 years in good health. The chain uses TRBV10-1 and TRBJ1-2; D gene uncertain. The sample comprised blood. CDR3 loop: CASSEYASYGYTF. CDR3 nucleotides: TGCGCCAGCAGTGAATACGCATCCTATGGCTACACCTTC.